The source of this T cell receptor (beta chain) is a study of T-cell reconstitution after alpha-beta-depleted transplantation in children. V was cut by 6 bases and J by 9 bases, with 15 bases left in between. Germline-derived CDR1 and CDR2 are MNHEY and SMNVEV (reference sequence). The CDR3 contains 13 residues. Unique molecular identifiers tagged the TCRbeta library. Each CDR3 protein gets one entry after TCRdb re-called the PCR reads with MiXCR. The sample consists of roughly 500,000 distinct CDR3 sequences, around 17% of them appearing once. V and J are TRBV27 and TRBJ2-1; no firm D call. The sequence was collected from a human donor who donated a stem cell graft to a child with acute lymphoblastic leukemia. Sequenced material: PBMCs from the stem cell graft donor, taken from the stem cell graft. The CDR3 protein is CASSHTPATEQFF. The CDR3, as DNA: TGTGCCAGCAGCCACACGCCAGCAACTGAGCAGTTCTTC.